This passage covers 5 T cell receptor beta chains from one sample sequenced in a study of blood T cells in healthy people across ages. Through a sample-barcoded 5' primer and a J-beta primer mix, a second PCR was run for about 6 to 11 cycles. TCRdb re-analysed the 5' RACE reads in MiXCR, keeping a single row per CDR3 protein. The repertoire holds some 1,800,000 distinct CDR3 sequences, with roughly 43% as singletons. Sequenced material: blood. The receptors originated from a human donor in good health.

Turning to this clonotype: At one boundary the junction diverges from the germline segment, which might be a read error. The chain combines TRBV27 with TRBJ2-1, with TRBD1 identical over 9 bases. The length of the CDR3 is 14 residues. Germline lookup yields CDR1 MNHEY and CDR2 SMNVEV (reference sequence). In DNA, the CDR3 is TGTGCTAGCAGCGACAGGGGGGACTACAATGAGCAGTTCTTC. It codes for CASSDRGDYNEQFF.

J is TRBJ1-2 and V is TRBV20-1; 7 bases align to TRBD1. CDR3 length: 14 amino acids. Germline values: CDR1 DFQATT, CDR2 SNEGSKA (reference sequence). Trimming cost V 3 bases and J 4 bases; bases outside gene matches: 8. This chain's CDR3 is CSASPGGQTYGYTF. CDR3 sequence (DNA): TGCAGTGCTAGCCCAGGGGGACAGACCTATGGCTACACCTTC.

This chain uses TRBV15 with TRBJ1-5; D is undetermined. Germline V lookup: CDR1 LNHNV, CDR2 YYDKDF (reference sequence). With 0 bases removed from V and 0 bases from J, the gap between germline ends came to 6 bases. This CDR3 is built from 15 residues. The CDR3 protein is CATSRDRYSNQPQHF. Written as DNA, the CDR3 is TGTGCCACCAGCAGAGATAGATATAGCAATCAGCCCCAGCATTTT. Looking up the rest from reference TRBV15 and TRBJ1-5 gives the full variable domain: DAMVIQNPRYQVTQFGKPVTLSCSQTLNHNVMYWYQQKSSQAPKLLFHYYDKDFNNEADTPDNFQSRRPNTSFCFLDIRSPGLGDTAMYLCATSRDRYSNQPQHFGDGTRLSIL.

The CDR3 nucleotides are TGTGCCAGCAGCATCTCTATCATGGGGGGGGGAGATACGCAGTATTTT. Translated, it gives CASSISIMGGGDTQYF. V usage is TRBV9 and J usage is TRBJ2-3, with 7 bases fitting TRBD2. After removal of 4 bases from V and 5 bases from J, the junction contained 13 bases not matched to a gene. The CDR3 covers 16 residues. Germline CDR1 SGDLS, CDR2 YYNGEE.

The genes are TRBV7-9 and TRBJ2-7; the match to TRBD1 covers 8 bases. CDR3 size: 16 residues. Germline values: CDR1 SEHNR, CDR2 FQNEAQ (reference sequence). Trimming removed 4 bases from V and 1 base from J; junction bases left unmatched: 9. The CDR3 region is CASSSYDRGRSYEQYF. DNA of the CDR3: TGTGCCAGCAGCTCCTACGACAGGGGTCGGTCCTACGAGCAGTACTTC.